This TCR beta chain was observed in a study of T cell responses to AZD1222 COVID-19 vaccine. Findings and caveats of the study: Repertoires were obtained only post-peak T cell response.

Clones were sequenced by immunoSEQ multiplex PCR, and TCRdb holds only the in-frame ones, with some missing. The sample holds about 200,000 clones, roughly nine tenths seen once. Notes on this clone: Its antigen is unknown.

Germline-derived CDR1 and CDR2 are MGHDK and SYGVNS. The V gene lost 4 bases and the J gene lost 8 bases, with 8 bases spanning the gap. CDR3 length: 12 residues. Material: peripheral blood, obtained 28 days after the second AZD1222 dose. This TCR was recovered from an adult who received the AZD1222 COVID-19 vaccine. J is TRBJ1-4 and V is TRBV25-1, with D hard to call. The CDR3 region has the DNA TGTGCCAGCAGTGGAAGAACGGAAAAACTGTTTTTT. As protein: CASSGRTEKLFF.